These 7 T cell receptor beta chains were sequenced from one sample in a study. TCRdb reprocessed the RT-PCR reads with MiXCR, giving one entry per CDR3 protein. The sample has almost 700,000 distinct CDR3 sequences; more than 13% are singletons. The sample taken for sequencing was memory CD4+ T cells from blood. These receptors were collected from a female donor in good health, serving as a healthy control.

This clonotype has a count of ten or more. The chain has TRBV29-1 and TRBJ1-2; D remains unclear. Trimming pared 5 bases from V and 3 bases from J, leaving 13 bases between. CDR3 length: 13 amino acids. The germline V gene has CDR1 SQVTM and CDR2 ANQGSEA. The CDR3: CSVPIDLHYGYTF. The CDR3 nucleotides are TGCAGCGTTCCTATAGACCTTCACTATGGCTACACCTTC.

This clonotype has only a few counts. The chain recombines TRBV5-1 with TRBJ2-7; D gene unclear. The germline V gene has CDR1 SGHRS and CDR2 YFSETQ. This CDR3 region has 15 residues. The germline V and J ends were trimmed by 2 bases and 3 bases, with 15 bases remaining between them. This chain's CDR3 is CASSFGRQASYEQYF. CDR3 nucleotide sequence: TGCGCCAGCAGCTTCGGCCGGCAGGCAAGCTACGAGCAGTACTTC. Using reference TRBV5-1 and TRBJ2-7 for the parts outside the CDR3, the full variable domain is KAGVTQTPRYLIKTRGQQVTLSCSPISGHRSVSWYQQTPGQGLQFLFEYFSETQRNKGNFPGRFSGRQFSNSRSEMNVSTLELGDSALYLCASSFGRQASYEQYFGPGTRLTVT.

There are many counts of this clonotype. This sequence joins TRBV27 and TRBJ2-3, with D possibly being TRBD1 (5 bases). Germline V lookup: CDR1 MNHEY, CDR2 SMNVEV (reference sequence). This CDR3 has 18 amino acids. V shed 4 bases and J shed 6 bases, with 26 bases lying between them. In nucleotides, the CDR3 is TGTGCCAGCAGTTCTCATAGCTCCGCGCCACCATCAGGGGATACGCAGTATTTT. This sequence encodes CASSSHSSAPPSGDTQYF.

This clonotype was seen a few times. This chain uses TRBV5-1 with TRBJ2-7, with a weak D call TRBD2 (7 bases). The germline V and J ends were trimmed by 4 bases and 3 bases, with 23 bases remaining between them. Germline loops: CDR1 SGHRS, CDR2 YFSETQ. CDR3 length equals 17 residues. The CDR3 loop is CASSVNPPTGRGYEQYF. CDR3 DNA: TGCGCCAGCAGCGTAAACCCCCCTACAGGGAGGGGCTACGAGCAGTACTTC. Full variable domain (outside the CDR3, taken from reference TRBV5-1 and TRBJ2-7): KAGVTQTPRYLIKTRGQQVTLSCSPISGHRSVSWYQQTPGQGLQFLFEYFSETQRNKGNFPGRFSGRQFSNSRSEMNVSTLELGDSALYLCASSVNPPTGRGYEQYFGPGTRLTVT.

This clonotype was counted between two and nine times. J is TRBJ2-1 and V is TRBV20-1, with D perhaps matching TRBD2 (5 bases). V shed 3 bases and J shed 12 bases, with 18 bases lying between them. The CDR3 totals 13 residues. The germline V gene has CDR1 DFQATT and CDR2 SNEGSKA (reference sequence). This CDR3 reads CSARAPTAEGQFF. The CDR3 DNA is TGCAGTGCTAGGGCCCCCACCGCTGAGGGGCAGTTCTTC.

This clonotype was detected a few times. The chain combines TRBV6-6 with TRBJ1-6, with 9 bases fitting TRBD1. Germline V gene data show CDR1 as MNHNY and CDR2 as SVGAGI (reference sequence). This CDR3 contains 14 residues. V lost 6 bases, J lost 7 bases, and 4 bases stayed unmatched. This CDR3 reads CASRQGAGNSPLHF. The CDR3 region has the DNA TGTGCCAGCAGACAGGGGGCGGGGAATTCACCCCTCCACTTT.

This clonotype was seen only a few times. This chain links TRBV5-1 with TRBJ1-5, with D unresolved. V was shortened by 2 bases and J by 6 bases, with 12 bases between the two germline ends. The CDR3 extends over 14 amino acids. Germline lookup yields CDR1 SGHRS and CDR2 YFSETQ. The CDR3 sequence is CASSFSGFSQPQHF. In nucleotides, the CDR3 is TGCGCCAGCAGCTTCTCGGGGTTTTCTCAGCCCCAGCATTTT.